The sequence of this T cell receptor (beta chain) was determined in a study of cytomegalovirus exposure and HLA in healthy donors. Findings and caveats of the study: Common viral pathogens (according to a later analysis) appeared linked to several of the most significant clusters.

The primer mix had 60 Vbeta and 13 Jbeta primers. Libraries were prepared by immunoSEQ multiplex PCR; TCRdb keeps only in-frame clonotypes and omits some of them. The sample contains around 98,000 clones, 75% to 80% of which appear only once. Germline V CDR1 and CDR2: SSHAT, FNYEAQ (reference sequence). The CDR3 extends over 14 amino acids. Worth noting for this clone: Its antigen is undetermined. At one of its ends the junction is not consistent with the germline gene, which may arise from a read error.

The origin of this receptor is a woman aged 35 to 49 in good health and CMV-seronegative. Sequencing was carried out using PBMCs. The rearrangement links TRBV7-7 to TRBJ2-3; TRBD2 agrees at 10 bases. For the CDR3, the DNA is TGTGCTAGCAGCGTTAGCGGGGGGCCAGATACGCAGTATTTT. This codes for CASSVSGGPDTQYF.